Shown below are 19 T cell receptor beta chains from a single sample sequenced in a study of T cell repertoires in cytomegalovirus infection. TCRdb ran MiXCR on the reads and lists one entry per CDR3 protein. This sample has almost 500,000 distinct CDR3 sequences, with about 10% found just once. The sequenced sample consisted of PBMCs. All receptors come from a human donor in good health (CMV status not recorded). Some clones in this sample may be carry-over from other donors' samples.

This clonotype has just a few counts. The chain is built from TRBV7-9 and TRBJ2-1, with a weak D call TRBD1 (6 bases). V shed 4 bases and J shed 8 bases, with 21 bases lying between them. Per the germline V gene, CDR1 is SEHNR and CDR2 is FQNEAQ (reference sequence). The CDR3 is 16 residues long. CDR3 sequence: CASSWKGDKSVDEQFF. The CDR3 DNA sequence: TGTGCCAGCAGCTGGAAGGGGGACAAGAGTGTGGATGAGCAGTTCTTC.

This clonotype has a handful of counts. The chain uses TRBV28 and TRBJ2-1; D is uncertain. From germline, CDR1 is MDHEN and CDR2 SYDVKM. The CDR3 is made up of 15 amino acids. V dropped 2 bases and J dropped 6 bases, with 14 bases sitting between them. The chain's CDR3 is CASSLLRQVPNEQFF. The DNA for the CDR3 is TGTGCCAGCAGTTTACTTAGGCAGGTACCCAATGAGCAGTTCTTC.

The chain recombines TRBV29-1 with TRBJ2-1; 8 bases match TRBD1. This CDR3 contains 15 residues. CDR1 and CDR2 from the germline V gene are SQVTM and ANQGSEA. V gave up 2 bases and J gave up 4 bases; unmatched junction bases: 7. The CDR3 loop is CSVESGRGPYNEQFF. CDR3 nucleotide sequence: TGCAGCGTTGAAAGCGGCAGGGGGCCTTACAATGAGCAGTTCTTC.

This clonotype has at least ten counts. The chain links TRBV11-1 to TRBJ1-3; D is ambiguous. Trimming shortened V by 6 bases and J by 0 bases, and 12 bases separated the two germline ends. Germline V gene lookup returns CDR1 SGHAT and CDR2 FQDESV (reference sequence). The CDR3 sequence is 15 residues long. The CDR3 DNA reads as TGTGCCAGCAGACAAGGGTCTGTCTCTGGAAACACCATATATTTT. Its translation is CASRQGSVSGNTIYF.

The sample holds many counts of this clonotype. This chain connects TRBV12-3 or TRBV12-4 to TRBJ1-5; perhaps TRBD1 as D (6 bases). The CDR3 has 14 residues. Trimming removed 5 bases at V and 7 bases at J, with 15 bases between. The CDR3 region is CASSIDRLGQPQHF. The CDR3 bases are TGTGCCAGCAGTATCGACAGGTTGGGGCAGCCCCAGCATTTT.

This clonotype came up many times. The chain joins TRBV5-6 to TRBJ2-7, with 9 positions matching TRBD2. The CDR3 consists of 15 residues. Germline CDR1 SGHDT, CDR2 YYEEEE. The V and J ends lost 0 bases and 6 bases, in that order; junction bases with no gene match: 7. CDR3 residues: CASSLARSGRTEQYF. CDR3 coding DNA: TGTGCCAGCAGCTTGGCGCGAAGCGGGAGGACCGAGCAGTACTTC.

The CDR3 loop is CASSPRQSYEQYF. For the CDR3, the DNA is TGTGCCAGCAGCCCTCGACAGTCCTACGAGCAGTACTTC. The chain uses TRBV7-9 and TRBJ2-7, with D possibly TRBD1 on 5 matching bases. This CDR3 comprises 13 residues. Germline CDR1 and CDR2: SEHNR and FQNEAQ (reference sequence). V was trimmed by 5 bases and J by 1 base, leaving 9 bases between them.

Only a few counts were recorded for this clonotype. V is TRBV20-1 and J is TRBJ2-2; D is ambiguous. Deletions cut 1 base from V and 7 bases from J, with 13 bases between. Germline assignment: CDR1 DFQATT and CDR2 SNEGSKA (reference sequence). The CDR3 spans 14 residues. CDR3 protein: CSARAAPRNGELFF. The CDR3 DNA reads as TGCAGTGCTAGAGCGGCCCCCAGGAACGGGGAGCTGTTTTTT.

This clonotype was seen at least ten times. CDR3 sequence (DNA): TGTGCCAGCAGTGTGACTAGCGGGAACTCCTACGAGCAGTACTTC. This sequence encodes CASSVTSGNSYEQYF. The genes are TRBV6-1 and TRBJ2-7, with 11 bases aligning to TRBD2. The CDR3 runs to 15 residues. Per germline, CDR1 MNHNS and CDR2 SASEGT. V trimming: 4 bases; J trimming: 0 bases; junction bases outside the gene matches: 2.

This clonotype was counted at least ten times. The chain carries TRBV29-1 and TRBJ2-1, with D perhaps TRBD1 or TRBD2 (5 bases each). The V gene's germline CDR1 is SQVTM and CDR2 ANQGSEA. Trimming stripped 5 bases from V and 10 bases from J, with 15 bases between. This CDR3 is built from 12 residues. The CDR3 DNA sequence: TGCAGCGTTTTCCAGGGAAGGGAGGAGCAGTTCTTC. Translation gives CSVFQGREEQFF.

This clonotype was seen ten or more times. The CDR3 protein is CASSIGRETQYF. The CDR3 nucleotides read TGTGCCAGTAGTATCGGGAGAGAGACCCAGTACTTC. The J gene is TRBJ2-5, the V gene TRBV19, with a tentative D call TRBD2 (6 bases). This CDR3 has 12 residues. Germline CDR1 reads LNHDA; CDR2 reads SQIVND (reference sequence). V lost 3 bases, J lost 4 bases, and 6 bases lay in between.

The sample holds many counts of this clonotype. In DNA form, the CDR3 reads TGCGCCAGCAGCCAAGATATCGCCCGCAATCAGCCCCAGCATTTT. It yields the protein CASSQDIARNQPQHF. V usage is TRBV4-1 and J usage is TRBJ1-5; D is unclear. Germline-derived CDR1 and CDR2 are MGHRA and YSYEKL. This CDR3 is 15 amino acids long. The germline V and J ends were trimmed by 0 bases and 2 bases, with 8 bases remaining between them.

The sample holds many counts of this clonotype. J is TRBJ2-4 and V is TRBV7-2, with 11 positions matching TRBD2. Germline V lookup: CDR1 SGHTA, CDR2 FQGNSA. The CDR3 has 15 amino acids. Trimming at V came to 4 bases and at J to 9 bases, leaving 8 bases not matched to a gene. The CDR3 spells CASSSTLAGVGIQYF. DNA for the CDR3: TGTGCCAGCAGCTCCACACTAGCGGGAGTTGGCATTCAGTACTTC.

This clonotype was detected ten times or more. The chain carries TRBV6-6 and TRBJ1-5; TRBD1 agrees at 9 bases. V was clipped by 6 bases and J by 6 bases; unmatched bases: 9. The CDR3 sequence is 15 residues long. Per the germline V gene, CDR1 is MNHNY and CDR2 is SVGAGI (reference sequence). The CDR3 DNA follows: TGTGCCAGCAGAAAGGACAGGGGCGATATTCAGCCCCAGCATTTT. Protein: CASRKDRGDIQPQHF.

This clonotype was counted ten times or more. The genes are TRBV28 and TRBJ1-1, with unresolved D. Germline lookup yields CDR1 MDHEN and CDR2 SYDVKM. This CDR3 spans 14 amino acids. Trimming removed 8 bases at V and 1 base at J, with 14 bases between. In nucleotides, the CDR3 is TGTGCCAGCCGCCTTGGGGTGCAGAACACTGAAGCTTTCTTT. It encodes CASRLGVQNTEAFF.

In this sample, this clonotype turned up a few times. J is TRBJ1-6 and V is TRBV5-4, with D possibly TRBD1 on 6 matching bases. V lost 4 bases, J lost 9 bases, and 14 bases lay in between. CDR1 is SGHNT and CDR2 is YYREEE in the germline V gene (reference sequence). This CDR3 region has 14 residues. In nucleotides, the CDR3 is TGTGCCAGCAGCCCCCGGGACACTCTTTCACCCCTCCACTTT. It specifies CASSPRDTLSPLHF. The whole variable domain, remainder taken from reference TRBV5-4 and TRBJ1-6, is ETGVTQSPTHLIKTRGQQVTLRCSSQSGHNTVSWYQQALGQGPQFIFQYYREEENGRGNFPPRFSGLQFPNYSSELNVNALELDDSALYLCASSPRDTLSPLHFGNGTRLTVT.

This clonotype was detected a few times. V and J are TRBV10-3 and TRBJ1-3; D is unclear. This CDR3 has 13 residues. CDR1 and CDR2 (germline): ENHRY, SYGVKD. V was cut by 6 bases and J by 4 bases, with 10 bases left in between. The DNA for the CDR3 is TGTGCCATCAGGGAGGGCGGAGGAAACACCATATATTTT. Protein sequence: CAIREGGGNTIYF.

This clonotype was seen more than once but under ten times. The chain joins TRBV10-3 to TRBJ2-5, with TRBD2 identical over 8 bases. The V and J ends lost 7 bases and 1 base, in that order; junction bases with no gene match: 8. Germline-derived CDR1 and CDR2 are ENHRY and SYGVKD. CDR3 length: 15 amino acids. This CDR3 reads CAINSGVVSQETQYF. In DNA form, the CDR3 reads TGTGCCATCAATAGCGGGGTGGTTTCCCAAGAGACCCAGTACTTC.

The gene calls are TRBV18 and TRBJ1-2; the match to TRBD1 covers 11 bases. The CDR3 has 15 residues. Germline loops: CDR1 KGHSH, CDR2 LQKENI. The V and J ends lost 6 bases and 2 bases, in that order; junction bases with no gene match: 5. The CDR3 here is CASSEGQGANYGYTF. The CDR3 nucleotides read TGTGCCAGCTCGGAAGGACAGGGGGCAAACTATGGCTACACCTTC.